Below are 25 T cell receptor beta chains sequenced from a single sample in a study of blood T cell repertoires in COVID-19. Here immunoSEQ multiplex PCR was the method, and the copy in TCRdb shows in-frame clones only, minus some. The sample has approximately 360,000 clones; around 87% are singletons. The sequenced sample was peripheral blood. The source is a man in his late teens or twenties with active or convalescent COVID-19.

The chain couples TRBV5-1 to TRBJ2-3; 9 nucleotides agree with TRBD2. Per germline, CDR1 SGHRS and CDR2 YFSETQ. The CDR3 is 16 amino acids. The trim removed 4 bases at V and 3 bases at J, leaving 9 bases unmatched. This CDR3 reads CASSQQTSGGTDTQYF. CDR3 DNA sequence: TGCGCCAGCAGCCAACAGACTAGCGGAGGGACAGATACGCAGTATTTT.

J is TRBJ1-2 and V is TRBV27; D ambiguous. Trimming took off 5 bases at V and 5 bases at J, with 6 bases between the two ends. The germline CDR1 and CDR2 sequences are MNHEY and SMNVEV (reference sequence). The CDR3 totals 11 residues. CDR3 residues: CASSRGYGYTF. The CDR3 DNA follows: TGTGCCAGCAGTCGGGGTTATGGCTACACCTTC.

This chain uses TRBV28 with TRBJ1-6, with D perhaps TRBD1 (6 bases). V was shortened by 6 bases and J by 5 bases, with 11 bases between the two germline ends. CDR1 and CDR2 (germline): MDHEN, SYDVKM. The CDR3 sequence is 14 residues long. Here the CDR3 DNA reads TGTGCCAGCAGCGATGGGACACATAATTCACCCCTCCACTTT. Protein: CASSDGTHNSPLHF. Combining the CDR3 with reference TRBV28 and TRBJ1-6 gives the whole variable domain DVKVTQSSRYLVKRTGEKVFLECVQDMDHENMFWYRQDPGLGLRLIYFSYDVKMKEKGDIPEGYSVSREKKERFSLILESASTNQTSMYLCASSDGTHNSPLHFGNGTRLTVT.

The V call is TRBV11-2, the J call TRBJ2-6, with a tentative D call TRBD2 (5 bases). From germline, CDR1 is SGHAT and CDR2 FQNNGV. This CDR3 has 18 residues. The germline V and J ends were trimmed by 4 bases and 2 bases, with 18 bases remaining between them. CDR3 nucleotides: TGTGCCAGCAGCTATAACCCGGATGACTATGCTGGGGCCAACGTCCTGACTTTC. This translates into CASSYNPDDYAGANVLTF.

V is TRBV11-2 and J is TRBJ2-1, with 12 bases matching TRBD2. V dropped 5 bases and J dropped 0; count of bases not matched to a gene: 5. The CDR3 consists of 17 residues. Per germline, CDR1 SGHAT and CDR2 FQNNGV. The CDR3 is CASSPGTSGFSYNEQFF. CDR3 sequence (DNA): TGTGCCAGCAGCCCGGGGACTAGCGGGTTCTCCTACAATGAGCAGTTCTTC.

The J gene is TRBJ2-3, the V gene TRBV5-1; D possibly corresponds to TRBD2 (5 bases). V was shortened by 4 bases and J by 3 bases, with 18 bases between the two germline ends. Per germline, CDR1 SGHRS and CDR2 YFSETQ. This CDR3 is built from 16 residues. The CDR3 nucleotides read TGCGCCAGCAGCCGATCTGGACTCGATTCTACAGATACGCAGTATTTT. Protein sequence: CASSRSGLDSTDTQYF.

V usage is TRBV7-8 and J usage is TRBJ2-5; perhaps TRBD2 as D (5 bases). The CDR3 consists of 14 residues. The ends were cut back, 6 bases at V and 5 bases at J, with 16 bases in the middle. The germline gives CDR1 SGHVS, CDR2 FQNEAQ. This CDR3 is CASRNRGLGETQYF. CDR3 DNA sequence: TGTGCCAGCAGAAACCGCGGACTGGGGGAGACCCAGTACTTC.

Comment on this clone: This specimen includes other DNA sequences encoding the same CDR3. The chain is built from TRBV19 and TRBJ1-1; D is uncertain. Germline V gene data show CDR1 as LNHDA and CDR2 as SQIVND (reference sequence). V lost 1 base and J 1 base, leaving 4 bases between the germline ends. This CDR3 comprises 13 residues. The CDR3 loop reads CASSIVKNTEAFF. The CDR3, as DNA: TGTGCCAGTAGTATAGTCAAGAACACTGAAGCTTTCTTT.

The gene calls are TRBV2 and TRBJ1-4; D unclear. The V gene's germline CDR1 is SNHLY and CDR2 FYNNEI. CDR3 length: 14 residues. V dropped 4 bases and J dropped 7 bases, with 13 bases sitting between them. The DNA of the CDR3 is TGTGCCAGCAGTGTTGGAGGGCTGGGTGAAAAACTGTTTTTT. Residues: CASSVGGLGEKLFF. Looking up the rest from reference TRBV2 and TRBJ1-4 gives the full variable domain: EPEVTQTPSHQVTQMGQEVILRCVPISNHLYFYWYRQILGQKVEFLVSFYNNEISEKSEIFDDQFSVERPDGSNFTLKIRSTKLEDSAMYFCASSVGGLGEKLFFGSGTQLSVL.

The rearrangement joins TRBV7-2 to TRBJ2-3, with D maybe TRBD2 (6 bases). CDR1 SGHTA and CDR2 FQGNSA come from the germline V gene. Trimming shortened V by 1 base and J by 6 bases, and 20 bases separated the two germline ends. The CDR3 extends over 17 amino acids. This CDR3 is CASSLGINTERGDTQYF. CDR3 in DNA: TGTGCCAGCAGCTTAGGGATTAATACAGAACGGGGGGATACGCAGTATTTT.

V usage is TRBV3-1 (or the pseudogene TRBV3-2) and J usage is TRBJ2-1; 7 nucleotides match TRBD1. The CDR3 length is 16 residues. The ends lost 3 bases at V and 4 bases at J; junction bases unmatched: 9. Germline CDR1 and CDR2: LGHDT and YNNKEL (reference sequence). CDR3 DNA: TGTGCCAGCAGCCAGGAAGACAGGGTGAGGTACAATGAGCAGTTCTTC. This sequence encodes CASSQEDRVRYNEQFF.

The chain uses TRBV11-2 and TRBJ1-3; TRBD1 might be the D (6 bases). With 1 base removed from V and 5 bases from J, the gap between germline ends came to 18 bases. Germline V gene sequence: CDR1 SGHAT, CDR2 FQNNGV. CDR3 size: 17 residues. This CDR3 is CASSLGTRGEIRNTIYF. The CDR3 DNA reads TGTGCCAGCAGCTTAGGTACCAGGGGCGAAATACGAAACACCATATATTTT. Supplemented by reference TRBV11-2 and TRBJ1-3, the full variable domain reads EAGVAQSPRYKIIEKRQSVAFWCNPISGHATLYWYQQILGQGPKLLIQFQNNGVVDDSQLPKDRFSAERLKGVDSTLKIQPAKLEDSAVYLCASSLGTRGEIRNTIYFGEGSWLTVV.

This chain connects TRBV2 to TRBJ2-7; 7 bases map to TRBD1. This CDR3 spans 18 amino acids. Germline-derived CDR1 and CDR2 are SNHLY and FYNNEI. J gave up 1 base and V 2 bases, and 14 bases lay outside the gene matches. CDR3 protein: CASSEIRYRGPRSYEQYF. In DNA form, the CDR3 reads TGTGCCAGCAGTGAAATCCGATACAGGGGCCCTCGATCCTACGAGCAGTACTTC.

The gene calls are TRBV27 and TRBJ2-3; a weak D match, TRBD2 (5 bases). The germline V gene encodes CDR1 MNHEY and CDR2 SMNVEV (reference sequence). This CDR3 comprises 14 residues. The V end lost 7 bases, the J end lost 1 base, and 12 bases lay between the germline ends. CDR3 sequence (DNA): TGTGCCAGCATGAGGGCCTTCGGCACAGATACGCAGTATTTT. This translates into CASMRAFGTDTQYF.

The chain recombines TRBV7-9 with TRBJ1-5; D call uncertain. This CDR3 is 15 amino acids long. V was clipped by 5 bases and J by 0 bases, with 11 bases between them. CDR1 is SEHNR and CDR2 is FQNEAQ in the germline V gene (reference sequence). CDR3 residues: CASSTGGYSNQPQHF. In DNA, the CDR3 is TGTGCCAGCAGCACCGGAGGATATAGCAATCAGCCCCAGCATTTT.

The table lists this clone with a count of one. J is TRBJ2-7 and V is TRBV27; 8 bases match TRBD2. The germline gives CDR1 MNHEY, CDR2 SMNVEV (reference sequence). The CDR3 extends over 15 amino acids. After removal of 6 bases from V and 2 bases from J, the junction contained 9 bases not matched to a gene. In DNA form, the CDR3 reads TGTGCCAGCAGGCGCCCGGGACTAGGAGCCTACGAGCAGTACTTC. Its protein is CASRRPGLGAYEQYF.

This sequence joins TRBV5-5 and TRBJ1-1, with D perhaps matching TRBD1 (5 bases). Trimming cost V 3 bases and J 1 base, with 13 bases left between them. The CDR3 totals 15 residues. Per the germline V gene, CDR1 is SGHKS and CDR2 is YYEKEE (reference sequence). For the CDR3, the DNA is TGTGCCAGCAGCTCACTACCGGGGGAGAACACTGAAGCTTTCTTT. It encodes CASSSLPGENTEAFF.

The rearrangement uses TRBV10-1 and TRBJ2-7, with D maybe TRBD2 (7 bases). This CDR3 has 14 residues. Germline CDR1 is WNHNN and CDR2 is SYGVQD (reference sequence). The CDR3 DNA reads TGCGCGCCGAGGGGGGGAGAGGGGCGGTCCGAGCAGTACTTC. It yields the protein CAPRGGEGRSEQYF.

The chain joins TRBV18 to TRBJ1-2; D is undetermined. The germline V gene has CDR1 KGHSH and CDR2 LQKENI. There are 13 residues in the CDR3. V lost 0 bases, J lost 4 bases, and 6 bases lay in between. CDR3 loop: CASSPPGIYGYTF. CDR3 coding DNA: TGTGCCAGCTCACCACCCGGGATCTATGGCTACACCTTC.

The gene calls are TRBV28 and TRBJ2-7; 7 bases are a match to TRBD1. Germline assignment: CDR1 MDHEN and CDR2 SYDVKM. Germline trimming cut 7 bases from V and 6 bases from J; bases unmatched to any gene: 15. The CDR3 contains 15 residues. The CDR3 DNA follows: TGTGCCAGCACCCTAAAGACAGGGAATCACGGCGAGCAGTACTTC. Its translation: CASTLKTGNHGEQYF.

This CDR3 reads CASSLVGVTGELFF. CDR3 bases: TGTGCCAGCAGCTTGGTAGGGGTCACCGGGGAGCTGTTTTTT. The chain uses TRBV5-5 and TRBJ2-2, with D perhaps TRBD1 (5 bases). V was pared by 0 bases and J by 4 bases, with 7 bases between. The CDR3 length is 14 residues. Germline loops: CDR1 SGHKS, CDR2 YYEKEE (reference sequence).

The chain joins TRBV28 to TRBJ2-7; possibly TRBD1 for D (6 bases). Germline V CDR1 and CDR2: MDHEN, SYDVKM. The ends were cut back, 6 bases at V and 0 bases at J, with 9 bases in the middle. The CDR3 covers 13 residues. The CDR3 region has the DNA TGTGCCAGCAGACGACAGGTCTCCTACGAGCAGTACTTC. Protein sequence: CASRRQVSYEQYF.

The chain is built from TRBV28 and TRBJ2-7; D possibly corresponds to TRBD1 (6 bases). CDR3 length: 14 amino acids. From germline, CDR1 is MDHEN and CDR2 SYDVKM. Trimming took 6 bases from V and 0 from J, leaving 12 bases between them. CDR3 nucleotides: TGTGCCAGCAGATCCAGGGGCGGCTCCTACGAGCAGTACTTC. It specifies CASRSRGGSYEQYF.

This chain joins TRBV5-1 and TRBJ1-4; D remains ambiguous. The CDR3 runs 14 residues. Trimming took 4 bases from V and 4 from J, leaving 11 bases between them. Germline V gene lookup returns CDR1 SGHRS and CDR2 YFSETQ. CDR3 residues: CASSTDTFNEKLFF. The CDR3, as DNA: TGCGCCAGCAGCACAGACACTTTTAATGAAAAACTGTTTTTT.

J is TRBJ1-1 and V is TRBV6-5; unclear D gene. From germline, CDR1 is MNHEY and CDR2 SVGAGI. This CDR3 spans 13 amino acids. V lost 7 bases to trimming and J lost 1 base, with 10 bases between them. This CDR3 is CASTPQENTEAFF. The CDR3 nucleotides are TGTGCCAGCACTCCCCAGGAGAACACTGAAGCTTTCTTT.